Shown below are 4 T cell receptor beta chains from a single sample sequenced in a study of T-cell reconstitution after alpha-beta-depleted transplantation in children. Unique molecular identifiers tagged the TCRbeta library. TCRdb re-called the PCR reads through MiXCR, storing one row per CDR3 protein. The data show roughly 100,000 distinct CDR3 sequences, 4.5% to 7.5% seen once. The input for sequencing was PBMCs, mostly from graft donor cells, taken 60 days after TCRalphabeta/CD19-depleted stem cell transplant. Source of these receptors: a female patient between 2 and 15 years old who had a stem cell transplant for Fanconi anemia, so the T cells may come from the graft donor.

The genes are TRBV5-1 and TRBJ1-4, with D perhaps TRBD1 (6 bases). The germline V and J ends were trimmed by 4 bases and 5 bases, with 9 bases remaining between them. CDR3 length equals 13 residues. CDR1 and CDR2 (germline): SGHRS, YFSETQ. CDR3 nucleotide sequence: TGCGCCAGCAGCGGGGACATAAATGAAAAACTGTTTTTT. Translated: CASSGDINEKLFF.

This clonotype was seen many times. The chain recombines TRBV5-1 with TRBJ2-3; 9 bases are shared with TRBD2. Trimming cost V 0 bases and J 4 bases; bases outside gene matches: 6. The germline CDR1 and CDR2 sequences are SGHRS and YFSETQ. This CDR3 contains 16 residues. In nucleotides, the CDR3 is TGCGCCAGCAGCTTGGGAGGTAGCGGGAGTCCAGATACGCAGTATTTT. Protein product: CASSLGGSGSPDTQYF.

V and J are TRBV20-1 and TRBJ2-1, with 10 nucleotides matching TRBD2. The CDR3 is 15 residues long. J gave up 0 bases and V 6 bases, and 5 bases lay outside the gene matches. Germline CDR1 and CDR2: DFQATT and SNEGSKA (reference sequence). CDR3 nucleotide sequence: TGCAGTGCCCTCTTAGCGGGGGGCTCCTACAATGAGCAGTTCTTC. Its protein product is CSALLAGGSYNEQFF.

This clonotype was detected a few times. This chain uses TRBV7-8 with TRBJ2-2; 9 bases fit TRBD2. Germline lookup yields CDR1 SGHVS and CDR2 FQNEAQ. The CDR3 loop spans 14 amino acids. J lost 8 bases, V lost 1 base, and 2 bases had no gene match. In DNA form, the CDR3 reads TGTGCCAGCAGCTTAGTTACTAGCGGGGGGGAGCTGTTTTTT. This gives the protein CASSLVTSGGELFF.